Listed below are T cell receptor beta chains from one sample, sequenced in a study of blood T cell repertoires in COVID-19. Only in-frame clones appear in the TCRdb table, and some are missing; sequencing was by immunoSEQ multiplex PCR. Among about 300,000 clones listed, 70% to 90% were seen once. The sequencing input was PBMCs or T cells enriched from blood (not recorded which). The receptors come from a woman aged 25 to 39 who had recovered from COVID-19. CDR3s include the opening cysteine and the closing phenylalanine or tryptophan. Each record gives: J gene, D gene, clone size, V gene, CDR3 protein, CDR3 DNA. D genes are given only for firm matches. For some rows the clone size is stated as once, few or many, or as a class when expanded; others skip it.

J: TRBJ1-1; D: .; size: .; V: TRBV7-9; CDR3: CASSLGTGTPNTEAFF; DNA: TGTGCCAGCAGCTTAGGTACTGGGACACCCAACACTGAAGCTTTCTTT
J: TRBJ1-2; D: TRBD1; size: .; V: TRBV19; CDR3: CASSPDPGQGSRYGYTF; DNA: TGTGCCAGTAGTCCAGATCCGGGACAGGGGAGCCGGTATGGCTACACCTTC
J: TRBJ2-7; D: TRBD1; size: .; V: TRBV3-1/TRBV3-2; CDR3: CATMDRGYEQYF; DNA: TGTGCCACCATGGACAGGGGTTACGAGCAGTACTTC
J: TRBJ2-3; D: .; size: .; V: TRBV7-9; CDR3: CASSLFGLRTDTQYF; DNA: TGTGCCAGCAGCTTATTTGGACTACGCACAGATACGCAGTATTTT
J: TRBJ2-3; D: .; size: .; V: TRBV14; CDR3: CASSQDRVDTQYF; DNA: TGTGCCAGCAGCCAAGATCGGGTAGATACGCAGTATTTT
J: TRBJ1-3; D: TRBD1; size: .; V: TRBV20-1; CDR3: CSASRDRGRRGNTIYF; DNA: TGCAGTGCTAGTCGGGACAGGGGGCGCCGGGGAAACACCATATATTTT
J: TRBJ2-7; D: TRBD2; size: .; V: TRBV5-4; CDR3: CASSTSGGAGREQYF; DNA: TGTGCCAGCAGCACAAGCGGGGGGGCCGGTCGCGAGCAGTACTTC
J: TRBJ1-1; D: TRBD1; size: .; V: TRBV27; CDR3: CASSSGQGTFEAFF; DNA: TGTGCCAGCAGTTCTGGACAGGGAACGTTTGAAGCTTTCTTT
J: TRBJ2-7; D: TRBD2; size: .; V: TRBV4-1; CDR3: CASSQTGLVWYEQYF; DNA: TGCGCCAGCAGCCAAACAGGACTAGTTTGGTACGAGCAGTACTTC
J: TRBJ1-2; D: .; size: once; V: TRBV5-1; CDR3: CASSPRGNVGGYTF; DNA: TGCGCCAGCAGCCCCAGGGGAAATGTCGGTGGCTACACCTTC
J: TRBJ1-2; D: TRBD1; size: .; V: TRBV30; CDR3: CAWSVWGGTGGGYTF; DNA: TGTGCCTGGAGTGTTTGGGGTGGGACAGGCGGTGGCTACACCTTC
J: TRBJ1-5; D: .; size: .; V: TRBV2; CDR3: CASTPPGAASNQPQHF; DNA: TGTGCCAGCACTCCCCCAGGGGCTGCGAGCAATCAGCCCCAGCATTTT
J: TRBJ1-2; D: .; size: .; V: TRBV12-3/TRBV12-4; CDR3: CASSLYGGPGTF; DNA: TGTGCCAGCAGTTTATACGGGGGGCCTGGGACCTTC
J: TRBJ1-1; D: .; size: .; V: TRBV5-1; CDR3: CATSGGLNTEAFF; DNA: TGCGCCACCTCCGGGGGTCTGAACACTGAAGCTTTCTTT
J: TRBJ1-2; D: TRBD1; size: few; V: TRBV19; CDR3: CASSSTGGLPIYGYTF; DNA: TGTGCCAGTAGTTCCACAGGGGGTTTGCCGATCTATGGCTACACCTTC
J: TRBJ1-6; D: .; size: .; V: TRBV9; CDR3: CASSPGDFSSPLHF; DNA: TGTGCCAGCAGCCCCGGGGATTTCAGTTCACCCCTCCACTTT
J: TRBJ2-2; D: .; size: .; V: TRBV4-1; CDR3: CASSQVRRARENTGELFF; DNA: TGCGCCAGCAGCCAAGTCCGGCGGGCGCGGGAGAACACCGGGGAGCTGTTTTTT
J: TRBJ1-2; D: .; size: .; V: TRBV4-2; CDR3: CASSQSRATDSRGYTF; DNA: TGTGCCAGCAGCCAATCGCGGGCGACCGACTCAAGGGGCTACACCTTC
J: TRBJ1-6; D: TRBD1; size: few; V: TRBV7-9; CDR3: CASSLEGQGYSPLHF; DNA: TGTGCCAGCAGCTTAGAGGGACAGGGTTATTCACCCCTCCACTTT
J: TRBJ1-3; D: .; size: .; V: TRBV27; CDR3: CASSLGDSGNTIYF; DNA: TGTGCCAGCAGTTTAGGAGACTCTGGAAACACCATATATTTT
J: TRBJ1-1; D: TRBD1; size: .; V: TRBV10-3; CDR3: CAISDRDRATEAFF; DNA: TGTGCCATCAGTGATAGAGACAGGGCCACTGAAGCTTTCTTT
J: TRBJ1-2; D: .; size: .; V: TRBV21-1; CDR3: CASSKETGTGYTF; DNA: TGTGCCAGCAGCAAAGAGACAGGGACGGGCTACACCTTC
J: TRBJ1-4; D: .; size: few; V: TRBV5-1; CDR3: CASTRTGNNEKLFF; DNA: TGCGCCAGCACCCGGACGGGAAATAATGAAAAACTGTTTTTT
J: TRBJ1-2; D: .; size: .; V: TRBV2; CDR3: CASSPDRNYGYTF; DNA: TGTGCCAGCAGCCCCGACAGGAACTATGGCTACACCTTC
J: TRBJ2-2; D: .; size: once; V: TRBV30; CDR3: CAWSGGDTGELFF; DNA: TGTGCCTGGAGTGGGGGCGACACCGGGGAGCTGTTTTTT
J: TRBJ1-3; D: .; size: .; V: TRBV30; CDR3: CAWTIGNTIYF; DNA: TGTGCCTGGACTATCGGAAACACCATATATTTT
J: TRBJ2-7; D: .; size: .; V: TRBV11-2; CDR3: CASSLEAGHNAEQYF; DNA: TGTGCCAGCAGCTTAGAGGCGGGCCACAATGCGGAGCAGTACTTC
J: TRBJ1-1; D: .; size: .; V: TRBV5-6; CDR3: CASSLVATEAFF; DNA: TGTGCCAGCAGCTTGGTGGCAACTGAAGCTTTCTTT
J: TRBJ2-5; D: TRBD2; size: .; V: TRBV5-5; CDR3: CASSPGTSWRETQYF; DNA: TGTGCCAGCAGCCCCGGGACTAGCTGGCGGGAGACCCAGTACTTC
J: TRBJ1-2; D: .; size: .; V: TRBV7-2; CDR3: CASTSLVSQARMGYGYTF; DNA: TGTGCCAGCACCAGCCTCGTTTCGCAGGCGAGAATGGGCTATGGCTACACCTTC
J: TRBJ1-1; D: .; size: .; V: TRBV30; CDR3: CAWTRENTEAFF; DNA: TGTGCCTGGACGAGGGAGAACACTGAAGCTTTCTTT
J: TRBJ1-2; D: .; size: few; V: TRBV19; CDR3: CASSMNGGNYGYTF; DNA: TGTGCCAGTAGTATGAACGGGGGAAACTATGGCTACACCTTC
J: TRBJ2-7; D: .; size: .; V: TRBV27; CDR3: CASRLTGTFAYEQYF; DNA: TGTGCCAGCAGACTGACCGGGACATTCGCCTACGAGCAGTACTTC
J: TRBJ1-2; D: .; size: .; V: TRBV14; CDR3: CASSVLSLENGYTF; DNA: TGTGCCAGCAGCGTATTGTCTTTGGAGAATGGCTACACCTTC
J: TRBJ1-3; D: .; size: .; V: TRBV7-8; CDR3: CASSPTGLTHSGNTIYF; DNA: TGTGCCAGCAGCCCGACAGGCCTTACTCATTCTGGAAACACCATATATTTT
J: TRBJ1-2; D: .; size: .; V: TRBV15; CDR3: CATSRDGVQSNYGYTF; DNA: TGTGCCACCAGCAGGGACGGGGTTCAATCTAACTATGGCTACACCTTC
J: TRBJ1-3; D: .; size: .; V: TRBV18; CDR3: CASSPSLSSTGSSGNTIYF; DNA: TGTGCCAGCTCACCGTCGCTTTCCTCAACAGGGAGCTCTGGAAACACCATATATTTT
J: TRBJ1-1; D: TRBD1; size: .; V: TRBV4-1; CDR3: CASSPIGQGAAQDTEAFF; DNA: TGCGCCAGCAGCCCAATAGGACAGGGGGCTGCTCAGGACACTGAAGCTTTCTTT
J: TRBJ1-1; D: .; size: .; V: TRBV29-1; CDR3: CSVAQADTEAFF; DNA: TGCAGCGTTGCCCAGGCCGACACTGAAGCTTTCTTT
J: TRBJ1-1; D: .; size: once; V: TRBV14; CDR3: CASSRLDRNTEAFF; DNA: TGTGCCAGCAGCCGGTTGGACAGGAACACTGAAGCTTTCTTT
J: TRBJ1-1; D: .; size: once; V: TRBV7-3; CDR3: CASSLRRVNTEAFF; DNA: TGTGCCAGCAGCTTACGACGGGTGAACACTGAAGCTTTCTTT
J: TRBJ1-2; D: TRBD1; size: few; V: TRBV6-4; CDR3: CASKPGQANYGYTF; DNA: TGTGCCAGCAAGCCGGGACAGGCTAACTATGGCTACACCTTC
J: TRBJ1-5; D: .; size: .; V: TRBV27; CDR3: CASSLSGGGQPQHF; DNA: TGTGCCAGCAGTTTAAGCGGGGGGGGCCAGCCCCAGCATTTT
J: TRBJ2-7; D: TRBD1; size: once; V: TRBV7-9; CDR3: CASSRGQGMSYEQYF; DNA: TGTGCCAGCAGCCGGGGACAGGGGATGAGCTACGAGCAGTACTTC
J: TRBJ1-2; D: .; size: .; V: TRBV4-2; CDR3: CASSLDRRVSGYTF; DNA: TGTGCCAGCAGCCTCGACAGACGGGTTTCTGGCTACACCTTC
J: TRBJ1-1; D: .; size: .; V: TRBV2; CDR3: CASKTGTEAFF; DNA: TGTGCCAGCAAGACAGGCACTGAAGCTTTCTTT
J: TRBJ1-1; D: .; size: .; V: TRBV24-1; CDR3: CATSRGAWRDTEAFF; DNA: TGTGCCACCAGTCGCGGGGCCTGGCGAGACACTGAAGCTTTCTTT
J: TRBJ2-1; D: .; size: few; V: TRBV6-2/TRBV6-3; CDR3: CASSSPTRGRHNEQFF; DNA: TGTGCCAGCAGTTCACCGACTAGGGGACGCCACAATGAGCAGTTCTTC
J: TRBJ2-3; D: .; size: .; V: TRBV7-3; CDR3: CASSFAHSTDTQYF; DNA: TGTGCCAGCAGCTTCGCACATAGCACAGATACGCAGTATTTT
J: TRBJ1-5; D: .; size: few; V: TRBV7-2; CDR3: CASSLEGRGNQPQHF; DNA: TGTGCCAGCAGCTTAGAAGGGCGGGGAAATCAGCCCCAGCATTTT
J: TRBJ2-2; D: .; size: once; V: TRBV7-3; CDR3: CASSLEGANTGELFF; DNA: TGTGCCAGCAGCTTAGAAGGAGCGAACACCGGGGAGCTGTTTTTT
J: TRBJ1-3; D: .; size: .; V: TRBV10-3; CDR3: CAIKGVLGNTIYF; DNA: TGTGCCATCAAAGGGGTCCTTGGAAACACCATATATTTT
J: TRBJ1-1; D: .; size: .; V: TRBV7-9; CDR3: CASSQQPYPTEAFF; DNA: TGTGCCAGCAGCCAACAGCCTTATCCCACTGAAGCTTTCTTT